Described below is a single T cell receptor beta chain sequence and its context. Antigen: not known. This specimen comes from a study of lymphopenia after photon versus proton radiotherapy. Some clones are missing from TCRdb's copy, which holds only in-frame ones; the method was immunoSEQ multiplex PCR. The data show 37,000 or so clones, with around 83% seen just once and approximately 10% held by the top ten. Regarding the study as a whole: In patients who died, overall survival fell as post-nadir TCR diversity dropped more.

The V segment lost 4 bases and the J segment 2 bases; nucleotides outside the gene matches: 5. The CDR3 is made up of 15 amino acids. Germline assignment: CDR1 SGHRS and CDR2 YFSETQ. The sample consisted of peripheral blood, taken from a patient treated with proton-based radiotherapy. The clonotype was recovered from a woman aged 70 to 79 with pancreatic cancer. Some clones in this sample may be carry-over from other donors' samples. This chain joins TRBV5-1 and TRBJ2-7; 11 bases fit TRBD2. The DNA for the CDR3 is TGCGCCAGCAGCGCCGTACTAGCGGGAGCCTACGAGCAGTACTTC. It is translated as CASSAVLAGAYEQYF.